Sequencing of this T cell receptor beta chain was carried out in a study of regulatory dendritic cells for organ transplantation. Background on the study: Monocytes received vitamin D3 on days 0 and 4, IL-10 on day 4.

CFSE-labeled sorted T cells met regulatory or mature dendritic cells for around five days. Assay: immunoSEQ multiplex PCR; the TCRdb copy retains only in-frame clones and omits some. The sample consists of over 9,500 clones, over 85% of them appearing once. V was pared by 6 bases and J by 3 bases, with 24 bases between. The CDR3 has 17 amino acids. The germline CDR1 and CDR2 sequences are LNHNV and YYDKDF (reference sequence). About this clone itself: Antigen specificity is unknown.

The source material was naive CD8+ T cells from blood cultured with regulatory dendritic cells. The subset was: CD45RA+ naive T cells. The V gene is TRBV15, the J gene TRBJ2-7; D may be TRBD2 (6 bases). This receptor was obtained from a human donor in good health. The DNA of the CDR3 is TGTGCCACCAGGAGAAGTATGTCGGGAGCAGGGAACTACGAGCAGTACTTC. Protein product: CATRRSMSGAGNYEQYF.